This T cell receptor beta chain emerged from a study of control samples from healthy donors and cancer patients. V lost 5 bases and J lost 8; bases outside the gene matches: 9. The CDR3 is 14 residues long. The germline V gene has CDR1 SGHTA and CDR2 FQGNSA. Measured with immunoSEQ multiplex PCR; TCRdb has only the in-frame clones, and not every one. Here the sample spans 170,000 or so clones, around 94% being singletons. Sequenced sample: blood. The clonotype comes from a woman aged 18-29 years in good health. This chain links TRBV7-2 with TRBJ1-1, with TRBD1 matching 9 bases. The chain's CDR3 is CASSLLPGTGEAFF. The CDR3, as DNA: TGTGCCAGCAGCCTACTCCCCGGGACAGGGGAAGCTTTCTTT. Together with reference TRBV7-2 and TRBJ1-1, the CDR3 gives the full variable domain: GAGVSQSPSNKVTEKGKDVELRCDPISGHTALYWYRQSLGQGLEFLIYFQGNSAPDKSGLPSDRFSAERTGGSVSTLTIQRTQQEDSAVYLCASSLLPGTGEAFFGQGTRLTVV.